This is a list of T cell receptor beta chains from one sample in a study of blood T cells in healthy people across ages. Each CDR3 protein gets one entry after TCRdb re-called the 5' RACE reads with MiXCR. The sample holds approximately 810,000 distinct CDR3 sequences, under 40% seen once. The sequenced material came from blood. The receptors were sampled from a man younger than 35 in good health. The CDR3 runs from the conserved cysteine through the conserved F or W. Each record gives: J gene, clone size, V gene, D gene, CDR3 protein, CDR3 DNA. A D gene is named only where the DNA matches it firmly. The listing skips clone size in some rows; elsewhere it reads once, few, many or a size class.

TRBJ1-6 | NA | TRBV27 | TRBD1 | CASSFWTGRPDSPPHF | TGTGCCAGCAGTTTTTGGACAGGGCGGCCGGATTCACCCCCCCACTTT
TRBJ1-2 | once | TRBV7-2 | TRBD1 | CASGLWGQGAGDGYTF | TGTGCCAGCGGCCTGTGGGGACAGGGGGCAGGAGATGGCTACACCTTC
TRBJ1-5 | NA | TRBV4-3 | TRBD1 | CASSQGQGIRSNQPQHF | TGCGCCAGCAGCCAGGGACAGGGGATAAGGAGTAATCAGCCCCAGCATTTT
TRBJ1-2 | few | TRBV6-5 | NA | CASRSAMGYYGYTF | TGTGCCAGCAGATCTGCTATGGGCTACTATGGCTACACCTTC
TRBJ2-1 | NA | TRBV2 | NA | CASSLRDPFYNEQFF | TGTGCCAGCAGCCTGCGGGACCCCTTCTACAATGAGCAGTTCTTC
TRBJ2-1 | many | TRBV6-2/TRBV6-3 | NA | CASSYEGYNEQFF | TGTGCCAGCAGTTACGAGGGCTACAATGAGCAGTTCTTC
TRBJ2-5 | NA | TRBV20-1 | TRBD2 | CSARASGQTQYF | TGCAGTGCTAGAGCTAGCGGGCAGACCCAGTACTTC
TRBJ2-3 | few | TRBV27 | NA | CASSLSAGANFHTDTQYF | TGTGCCAGCAGTTTATCTGCAGGGGCAAACTTTCACACAGATACGCAGTATTTT
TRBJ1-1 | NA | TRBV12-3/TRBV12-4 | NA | CATRRTNTEAFF | TGTGCCACCAGGAGGACGAACACTGAAGCTTTCTTT
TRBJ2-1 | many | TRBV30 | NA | CAWTLGGNNEQFF | TGTGCCTGGACCCTTGGAGGGAACAATGAGCAGTTCTTC
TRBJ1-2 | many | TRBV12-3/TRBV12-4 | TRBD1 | CASSYDRGNYGYTF | TGTGCCAGCAGTTACGACAGGGGTAACTATGGCTACACCTTC
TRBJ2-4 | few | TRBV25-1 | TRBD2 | CASSEWGGENIQYF | TGTGCCAGCAGTGAATGGGGGGGGGAAAACATTCAGTACTTC
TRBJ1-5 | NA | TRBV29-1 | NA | CSVASNSNQPQHF | TGCAGCGTTGCCAGTAATAGCAATCAGCCCCAGCATTTT
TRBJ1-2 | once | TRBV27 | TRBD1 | CASSLRQGTYGYTF | TGTGCCAGCAGTCTCCGACAGGGGACCTATGGCTACACCTTC
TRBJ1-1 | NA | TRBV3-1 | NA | CASSQADLNPRAFF | TGTGCCAGCAGCCAAGCTGACCTTAACCCCCGGGCTTTCTTT
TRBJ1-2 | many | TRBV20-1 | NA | CSARDDRANYGYTF | TGCAGTGCTAGAGATGACAGAGCTAACTATGGCTACACCTTC
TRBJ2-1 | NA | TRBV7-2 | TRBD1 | CASSLEGTGPYNEQFF | TGTGCCAGCAGCTTAGAGGGGACAGGGCCCTACAATGAGCAGTTCTTC
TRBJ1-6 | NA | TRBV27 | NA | CASSFDVLRGPLHF | TGTGCCAGCAGTTTTGACGTATTAAGGGGTCCCCTCCACTTT
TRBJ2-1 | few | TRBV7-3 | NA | CASSVTRRGEDGEQFF | TGTGCCAGCAGCGTAACGAGGCGGGGAGAGGATGGTGAGCAGTTCTTC
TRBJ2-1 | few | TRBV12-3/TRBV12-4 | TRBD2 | CASNPGTSGNEQFF | TGTGCCAGCAATCCCGGGACTAGCGGAAATGAGCAGTTCTTC
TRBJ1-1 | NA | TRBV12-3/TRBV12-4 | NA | CASSSPQLNTEAFF | TGTGCCAGCAGTAGCCCGCAGCTGAACACTGAAGCTTTCTTT
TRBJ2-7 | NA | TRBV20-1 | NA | CSAVGLSAQPGYEQYF | TGCAGTGCTGTAGGACTGTCTGCCCAGCCCGGGTACGAGCAGTACTTC
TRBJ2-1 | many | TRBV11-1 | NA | CASSPASDNEQFF | TGTGCCAGCAGCCCTGCTAGCGACAATGAGCAGTTCTTC
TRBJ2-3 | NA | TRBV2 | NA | CASRVRGAGDTQYF | TGTGCCAGCAGGGTGAGGGGGGCTGGAGATACGCAGTATTTT
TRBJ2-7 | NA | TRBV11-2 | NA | CASSLTSRGPPHEQYF | TGTGCCAGCAGCTTAACATCGCGGGGGCCTCCCCATGAGCAGTACTTC
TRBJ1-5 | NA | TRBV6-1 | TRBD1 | CASLGTVGFNQPQHF | TGTGCCAGCCTTGGGACAGTTGGGTTCAATCAGCCCCAGCATTTT
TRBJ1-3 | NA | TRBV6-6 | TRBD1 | CASSRDSRSGNTIYF | TGTGCCAGCAGTCGGGACAGCCGCTCTGGAAACACCATATATTTT
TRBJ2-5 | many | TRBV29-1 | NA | CSVEDLIGEETQYF | TGCAGCGTTGAAGATCTTATAGGGGAAGAGACCCAGTACTTC
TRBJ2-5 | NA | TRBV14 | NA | CASSQALGRDEQYF | TGTGCCAGCAGCCAAGCCCTAGGGCGCGATGAGCAGTACTTC
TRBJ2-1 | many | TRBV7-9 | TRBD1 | CASSLGGQPYNEQFF | TGTGCCAGCAGCTTAGGGGGACAGCCTTACAATGAGCAGTTCTTC
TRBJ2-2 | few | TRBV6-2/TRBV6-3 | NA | CASSYEAGSNTGELFF | TGTGCCAGCAGTTACGAGGCGGGGTCTAACACCGGGGAGCTGTTTTTT
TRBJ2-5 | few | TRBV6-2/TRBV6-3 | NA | CASNRETQYF | TGTGCCAGCAATAGGGAGACCCAGTACTTC
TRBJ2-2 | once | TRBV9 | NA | CASSVGQGRTGELFF | TGTGCCAGCAGCGTAGGTCAGGGTCGAACCGGGGAGCTGTTTTTT
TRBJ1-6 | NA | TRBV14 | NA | CASSPAGGYNSPLHF | TGTGCCAGCAGCCCCGCGGGGGGCTATAATTCACCCCTCCACTTT
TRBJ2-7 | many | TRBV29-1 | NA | CSASQSLYNEQYF | TGCAGCGCGTCCCAGTCCCTCTACAATGAGCAGTACTTC
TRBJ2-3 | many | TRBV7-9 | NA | CASSLGRQSTDTQYF | TGTGCCAGCAGCTTAGGTCGGCAGAGCACAGATACGCAGTATTTT
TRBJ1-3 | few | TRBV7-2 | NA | CASSLSKGTGNTIYF | TGTGCCAGCAGCTTATCAAAGGGGACTGGAAACACCATATATTTT
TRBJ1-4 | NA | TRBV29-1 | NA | CSARSNEKLFF | TGCAGCGCTAGGTCGAATGAAAAACTGTTTTTT
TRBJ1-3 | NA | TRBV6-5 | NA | CASSFTGIGNTIYF | TGTGCCAGCAGTTTTACGGGCATTGGGAACACCATATATTTT
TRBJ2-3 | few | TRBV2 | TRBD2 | CASSIGAGDGDTQYF | TGTGCCAGCAGTATCGGCGCGGGGGACGGGGATACGCAGTATTTT
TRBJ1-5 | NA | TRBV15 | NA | CATSRDRLSNQPQHF | TGTGCCACCAGCAGAGACAGACTTAGCAATCAGCCCCAGCATTTT
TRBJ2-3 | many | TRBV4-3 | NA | CASSPGTYTDTQYF | TGCGCCAGCAGTCCGGGGACTTACACAGATACGCAGTATTTT